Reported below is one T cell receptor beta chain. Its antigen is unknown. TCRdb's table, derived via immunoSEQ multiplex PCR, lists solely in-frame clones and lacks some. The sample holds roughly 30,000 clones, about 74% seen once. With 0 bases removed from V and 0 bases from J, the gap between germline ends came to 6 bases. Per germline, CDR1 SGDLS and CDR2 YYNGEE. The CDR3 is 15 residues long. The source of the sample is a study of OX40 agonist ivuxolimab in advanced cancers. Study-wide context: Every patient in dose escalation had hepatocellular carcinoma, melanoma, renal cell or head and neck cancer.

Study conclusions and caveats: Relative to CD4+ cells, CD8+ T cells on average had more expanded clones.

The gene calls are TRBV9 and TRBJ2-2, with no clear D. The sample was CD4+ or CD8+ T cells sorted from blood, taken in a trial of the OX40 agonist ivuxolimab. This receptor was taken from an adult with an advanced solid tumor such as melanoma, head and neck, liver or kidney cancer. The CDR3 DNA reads TGTGCCAGCAGCGTAGGTCAGACGAACACCGGGGAGCTGTTTTTT. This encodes CASSVGQTNTGELFF.